This T cell receptor beta chain came from a study of neurological immune-mediated disorders. Study-wide results and caveats: No CDR3 amino acid sequences recurred among expanded clones across subjects, suggesting private repertoires in all groups.

Synthesis of cDNA was performed by 5'RACE using 10-nucleotide random UMIs. Each sequencing run yielded over 160 million TCR-beta sequences from 15-18 subjects. TCRdb processed the 5' RACE reads anew with MiXCR; each CDR3 protein has one entry. The sample shows 70,000 or so distinct CDR3 sequences, 3.2% of them seen only once. The CDR3 contains 14 residues. CDR1 and CDR2 (germline): SGHRS, YFSETQ. V dropped 5 bases and J dropped 3 bases, with 15 bases sitting between them. This clonotype was recorded many times. Its antigen remains unknown. The chain is built from TRBV5-1 and TRBJ2-7, with a tentative D call TRBD1 (6 bases). This receptor was identified in a woman in her forties or fifties with multiple sclerosis. The sequenced material came from PBMCs. CDR3 nucleotide sequence: TGCGCCAGCAGTTCGATTGACAGGCACTACGAGCAGTACTTC. Translation gives CASSSIDRHYEQYF.